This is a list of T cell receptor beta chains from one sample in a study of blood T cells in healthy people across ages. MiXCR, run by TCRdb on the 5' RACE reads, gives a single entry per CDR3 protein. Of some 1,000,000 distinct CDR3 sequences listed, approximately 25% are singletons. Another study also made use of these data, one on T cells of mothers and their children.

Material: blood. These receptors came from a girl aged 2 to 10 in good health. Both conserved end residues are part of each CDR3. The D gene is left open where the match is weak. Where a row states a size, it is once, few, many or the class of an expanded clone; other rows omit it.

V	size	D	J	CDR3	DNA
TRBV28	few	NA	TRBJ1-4	CASSYPPGPTNEKLFF	TGTGCCAGCAGCTACCCTCCGGGACCAACTAATGAAAAACTGTTTTTT
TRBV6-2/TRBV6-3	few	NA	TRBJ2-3	CASRGVRGTDTQYF	TGTGCCAGCCGAGGGGTTAGGGGCACAGATACGCAGTATTTT
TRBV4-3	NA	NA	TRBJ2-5	CASSQDRDTAVETQYF	TGCGCCAGCAGCCAAGACCGGGACACGGCCGTAGAGACCCAGTACTTC
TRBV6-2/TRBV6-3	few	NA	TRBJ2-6	CASSPTFSGANVLTF	TGTGCCAGCAGTCCCACTTTCTCTGGGGCCAACGTCCTGACTTTC
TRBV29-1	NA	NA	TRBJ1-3	CSGQVDGNTIYF	TGCAGCGGACAGGTGGATGGAAACACCATATATTTT
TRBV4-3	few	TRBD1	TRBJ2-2	CASSPDRAYTGELFF	TGCGCCAGCAGCCCGGACAGGGCGTACACCGGGGAGCTGTTTTTT
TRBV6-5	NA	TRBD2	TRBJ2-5	CASSYGTSGTQTQYF	TGTGCCAGCAGTTACGGGACTAGCGGGACCCAGACCCAGTACTTC
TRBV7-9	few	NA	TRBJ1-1	CASSFWETEAFF	TGTGCCAGCAGCTTCTGGGAGACTGAAGCTTTCTTT
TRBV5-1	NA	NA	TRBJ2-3	CASATDTQYF	TGCGCCAGCGCCACGGATACGCAGTATTTT
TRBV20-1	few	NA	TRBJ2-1	CSARSVIAELYNEQFF	TGCAGTGCTAGATCCGTGATCGCAGAGTTGTACAATGAGCAGTTCTTC
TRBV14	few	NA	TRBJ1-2	CASSKYQESGYTF	TGTGCCAGCAGCAAATACCAGGAGTCTGGTTACACCTTC
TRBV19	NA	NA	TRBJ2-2	CASSSPWPPGELFF	TGTGCCAGTAGTTCCCCGTGGCCACCCGGGGAGCTGTTTTTT
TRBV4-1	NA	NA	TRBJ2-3	CASSPEGGTDTQYF	TGCGCCAGCAGCCCAGAGGGGGGCACAGATACGCAGTATTTT
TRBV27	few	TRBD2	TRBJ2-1	CASAGTSGRSEQFF	TGTGCCAGCGCAGGGACTAGCGGGAGGTCTGAGCAGTTCTTC
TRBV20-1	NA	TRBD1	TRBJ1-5	CSARDPTGDSQPQHF	TGCAGTGCTAGAGACCCGACAGGGGATAGTCAGCCCCAGCATTTT
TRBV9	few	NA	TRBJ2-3	CASTDQEDTQYF	TGTGCCAGCACCGACCAGGAAGATACGCAGTATTTT
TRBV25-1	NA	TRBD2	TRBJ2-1	CASGTSGVPVKQFF	TGTGCCAGCGGCACTAGCGGGGTACCTGTAAAGCAGTTCTTC
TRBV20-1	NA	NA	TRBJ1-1	CSASLRTVKTGDFF	TGCAGTGCTAGCCTCCGGACGGTGAAGACGGGGGATTTCTTT
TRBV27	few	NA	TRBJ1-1	CASSLSRHSRNTEAFF	TGTGCCAGCAGTTTATCCAGACATTCAAGGAACACTGAAGCTTTCTTT
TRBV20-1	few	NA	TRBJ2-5	CSAITEETQYF	TGCAGTGCTATAACGGAAGAGACCCAGTACTTC
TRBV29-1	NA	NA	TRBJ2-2	CSVEGPIVGELFF	TGCAGCGTTGAAGGGCCTATAGTGGGGGAGCTGTTTTTT
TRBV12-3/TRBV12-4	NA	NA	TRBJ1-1	CASSSGIAFF	TGTGCCAGCAGTTCAGGGATCGCCTTCTTT
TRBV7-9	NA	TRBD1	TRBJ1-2	CASSLPVDRGLDGYTF	TGTGCCAGCAGCTTACCTGTCGACAGGGGGCTGGATGGCTACACCTTC
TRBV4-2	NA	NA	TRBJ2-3	CASSPRTAPDTQYF	TGTGCCAGCAGCCCACGGACTGCCCCAGATACGCAGTATTTT
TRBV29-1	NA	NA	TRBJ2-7	CSVVREYEQYF	TGCAGCGTTGTTAGGGAATACGAGCAGTACTTC
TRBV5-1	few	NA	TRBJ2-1	CASSLGGPSSYNEQFF	TGCGCCAGCAGCTTGGGAGGACCTAGCTCCTACAATGAGCAGTTCTTC
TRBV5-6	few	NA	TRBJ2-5	CASSRPFVETQYF	TGTGCCAGCAGTCGACCGTTCGTAGAGACCCAGTACTTC
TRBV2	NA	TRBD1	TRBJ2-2	CASRTGTNTGELFF	TGTGCCAGCAGGACAGGGACGAACACCGGGGAGCTGTTTTTT
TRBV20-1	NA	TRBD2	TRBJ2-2	CSARVPAGVRELFF	TGCAGTGCTAGAGTGCCAGCGGGAGTCCGGGAGCTGTTTTTT
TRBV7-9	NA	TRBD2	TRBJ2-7	CACAGGLSYKQYF	TGTGCCTGTGCGGGGGGTTTGAGCTACAAGCAGTACTTC
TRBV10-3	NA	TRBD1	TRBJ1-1	CAITGTVNTEAFF	TGTGCCATCACAGGGACAGTGAACACTGAAGCTTTCTTT
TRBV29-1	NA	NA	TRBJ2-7	CSVAEVIGEQYF	TGCAGCGTCGCCGAAGTCATTGGCGAGCAGTACTTC
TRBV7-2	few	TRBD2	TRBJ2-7	CASSSFIGLAPSYEQYF	TGTGCCAGCAGCTCCTTCATCGGACTAGCGCCGTCCTACGAGCAGTACTTC
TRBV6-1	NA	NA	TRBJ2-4	CASSDQIANQYF	TGTGCCAGCAGTGACCAAATTGCTAATCAGTACTTC
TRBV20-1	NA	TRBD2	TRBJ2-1	CSARASGDHEQFF	TGCAGTGCTAGGGCTAGCGGGGATCATGAGCAGTTCTTC
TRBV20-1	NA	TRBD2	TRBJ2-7	CSAWDVRETDYEQYF	TGCAGTGCATGGGATGTGCGGGAGACAGACTACGAGCAGTACTTC
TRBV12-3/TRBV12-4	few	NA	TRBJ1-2	CASSFWGRVDYGYTF	TGTGCCAGCAGTTTTTGGGGCAGGGTGGACTATGGCTACACCTTC
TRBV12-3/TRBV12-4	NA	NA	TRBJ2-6	CASPPGANVLTF	TGTGCCAGCCCCCCTGGGGCCAACGTCCTGACTTTC
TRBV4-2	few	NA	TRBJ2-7	CASSQVNLAAYEQYF	TGTGCCAGCAGCCAAGTTAATCTGGCAGCCTACGAGCAGTACTTC
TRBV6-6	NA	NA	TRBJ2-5	CASSSGSPWRQYF	TGTGCCAGCAGTTCCGGGTCCCCGTGGCGGCAGTACTTC
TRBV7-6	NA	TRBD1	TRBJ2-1	CASSGTRGPYNEQFF	TGTGCCAGCAGCGGAACCAGGGGGCCCTACAATGAGCAGTTCTTC
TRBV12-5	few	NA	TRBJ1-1	CASGHSGNTEAFF	TGTGCTAGTGGTCATTCAGGGAACACTGAAGCTTTCTTT
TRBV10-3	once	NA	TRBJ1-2	CAIRGGSAGYTF	TGTGCCATCAGGGGGGGATCCGCGGGCTACACCTTC
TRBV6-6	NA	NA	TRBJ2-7	CASSTEGETPYEQYF	TGTGCCAGCAGCACCGAAGGGGAGACTCCCTACGAGCAGTACTTC
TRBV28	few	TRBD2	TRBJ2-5	CASSLSGSVEETQYF	TGTGCCAGCAGTTTAAGCGGGAGTGTGGAAGAGACCCAGTACTTC
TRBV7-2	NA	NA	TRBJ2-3	CASSPGPPTDTQYF	TGTGCCAGCAGTCCCGGGCCCCCCACAGATACGCAGTATTTT
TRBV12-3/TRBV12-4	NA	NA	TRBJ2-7	CASSKRADAAYEQYF	TGTGCCAGCAGCAAAAGGGCGGACGCCGCTTACGAACAGTACTTC
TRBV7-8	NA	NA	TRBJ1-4	CASSYGGADEKLFF	TGTGCCAGCAGCTACGGGGGGGCGGATGAAAAACTGTTTTTT
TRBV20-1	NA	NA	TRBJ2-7	CSATGTVLYEQYF	TGCAGTGCTACCGGGACCGTATTGTACGAGCAGTACTTC
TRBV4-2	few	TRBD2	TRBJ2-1	CASTLTSGGVNEQFF	TGTGCCAGCACCCTAACTAGCGGGGGGGTCAATGAGCAGTTCTTC
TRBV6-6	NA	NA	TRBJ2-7	CASSYSRLLNYEQYF	TGTGCCAGCAGTTACTCGAGACTGTTAAACTACGAGCAGTACTTC
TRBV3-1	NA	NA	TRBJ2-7	CASSQLGLLYEQYF	TGTGCCAGCAGCCAGCTGGGACTCCTCTACGAGCAGTACTTC
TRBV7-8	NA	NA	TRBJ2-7	CASSSERVYEQYF	TGTGCCAGCAGCTCAGAACGCGTCTACGAGCAGTACTTC
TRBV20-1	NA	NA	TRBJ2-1	CSARRQAEIGEQFF	TGCAGTGCTAGGAGGCAGGCTGAGATCGGTGAGCAGTTCTTC
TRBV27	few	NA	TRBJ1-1	CASSWGSGTEAFF	TGTGCCAGCAGTTGGGGGTCGGGCACTGAAGCTTTCTTT
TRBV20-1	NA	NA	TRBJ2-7	CSARQLGEQYF	TGCAGTGCTCGGCAGCTGGGCGAGCAGTACTTC
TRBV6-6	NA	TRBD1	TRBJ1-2	CASLPRGLDYGYTF	TGTGCCAGCCTACCTAGGGGGCTCGACTATGGCTACACCTTC